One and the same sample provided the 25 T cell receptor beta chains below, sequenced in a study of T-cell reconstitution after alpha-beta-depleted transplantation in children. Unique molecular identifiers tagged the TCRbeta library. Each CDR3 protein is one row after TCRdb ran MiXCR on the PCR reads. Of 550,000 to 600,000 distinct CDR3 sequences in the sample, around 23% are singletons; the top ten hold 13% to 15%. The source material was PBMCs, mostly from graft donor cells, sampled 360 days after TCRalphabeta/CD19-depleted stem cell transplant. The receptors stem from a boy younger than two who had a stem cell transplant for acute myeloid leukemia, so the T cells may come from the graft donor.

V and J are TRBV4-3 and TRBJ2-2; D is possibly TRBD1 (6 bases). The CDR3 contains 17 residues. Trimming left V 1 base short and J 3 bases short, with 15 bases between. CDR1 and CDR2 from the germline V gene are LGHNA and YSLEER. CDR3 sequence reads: CASSQGSGTPYTGELFF. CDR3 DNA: TGCGCCAGCAGCCAAGGTTCCGGGACACCATACACCGGGGAGCTGTTTTTT.

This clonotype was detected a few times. The CDR3 is CASSFVYQETQYF. CDR3 in DNA: TGTGCCAGCAGTTTCGTTTACCAAGAGACCCAGTACTTC. The rearrangement links TRBV28 to TRBJ2-5; no clear D. This CDR3 region has 13 residues. Per germline, CDR1 MDHEN and CDR2 SYDVKM. The ends were cut back, 3 bases at V and 0 bases at J, with 5 bases in the middle.

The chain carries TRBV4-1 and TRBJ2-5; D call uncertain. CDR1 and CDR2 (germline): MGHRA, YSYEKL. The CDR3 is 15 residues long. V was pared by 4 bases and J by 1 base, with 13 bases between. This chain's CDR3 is CASSLAGRTQETQYF. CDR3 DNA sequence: TGCGCCAGCAGCCTAGCCGGACGGACCCAAGAGACCCAGTACTTC.

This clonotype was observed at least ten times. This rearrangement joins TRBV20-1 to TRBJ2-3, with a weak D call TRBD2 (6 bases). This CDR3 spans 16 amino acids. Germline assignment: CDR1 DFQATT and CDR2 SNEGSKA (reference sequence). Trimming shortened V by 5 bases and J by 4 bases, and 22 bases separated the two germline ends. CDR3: CSAPPPGGLGPDTQYF. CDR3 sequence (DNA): TGCAGTGCTCCCCCTCCCGGGGGACTCGGCCCAGATACGCAGTATTTT.

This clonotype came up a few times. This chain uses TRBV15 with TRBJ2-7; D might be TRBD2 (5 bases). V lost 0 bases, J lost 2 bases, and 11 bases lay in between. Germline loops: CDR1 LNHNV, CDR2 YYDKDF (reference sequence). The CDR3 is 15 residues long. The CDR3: CATSRDLPGTYEQYF. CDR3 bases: TGTGCCACCAGCAGAGATCTACCGGGGACCTACGAGCAGTACTTC.

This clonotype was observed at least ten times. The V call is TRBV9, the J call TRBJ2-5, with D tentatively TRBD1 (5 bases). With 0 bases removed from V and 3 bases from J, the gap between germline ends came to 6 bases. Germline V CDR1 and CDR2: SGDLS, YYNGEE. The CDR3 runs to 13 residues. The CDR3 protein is CASSVGQKETQYF. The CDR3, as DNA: TGTGCCAGCAGCGTAGGACAGAAAGAGACCCAGTACTTC.

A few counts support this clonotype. The DNA of the CDR3 is TGCGCCAGCAGCTTGGAGGTCGTGGGGCAAGAATATGGCTACACCTTC. Its protein is CASSLEVVGQEYGYTF. The V gene is TRBV5-1, the J gene TRBJ1-2; the D gene is possibly TRBD1 (5 bases). The germline V gene encodes CDR1 SGHRS and CDR2 YFSETQ. V lost 0 bases, J lost 5 bases, and 17 bases lay in between. The CDR3 covers 16 residues.

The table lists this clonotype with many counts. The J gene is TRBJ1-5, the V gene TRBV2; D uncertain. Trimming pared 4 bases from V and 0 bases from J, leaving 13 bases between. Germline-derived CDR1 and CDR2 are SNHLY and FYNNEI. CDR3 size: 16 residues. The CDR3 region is CASSALGEYSNQPQHF. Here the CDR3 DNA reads TGTGCCAGCAGTGCGTTAGGCGAATATAGCAATCAGCCCCAGCATTTT.

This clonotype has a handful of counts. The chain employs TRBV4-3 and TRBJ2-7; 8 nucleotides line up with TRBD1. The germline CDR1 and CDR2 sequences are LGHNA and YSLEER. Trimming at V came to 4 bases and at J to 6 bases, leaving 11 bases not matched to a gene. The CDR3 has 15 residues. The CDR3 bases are TGCGCCAGCAGCCTCAGACAGGGGAGGTTAGCCGAGCAGTACTTC. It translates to CASSLRQGRLAEQYF.

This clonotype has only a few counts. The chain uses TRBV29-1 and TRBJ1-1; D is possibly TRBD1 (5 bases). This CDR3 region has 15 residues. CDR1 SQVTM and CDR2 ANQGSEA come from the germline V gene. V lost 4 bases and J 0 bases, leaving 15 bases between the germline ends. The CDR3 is CSVGHRLYLNTEAFF. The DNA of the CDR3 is TGCAGCGTTGGTCACAGGCTATACTTGAACACTGAAGCTTTCTTT.

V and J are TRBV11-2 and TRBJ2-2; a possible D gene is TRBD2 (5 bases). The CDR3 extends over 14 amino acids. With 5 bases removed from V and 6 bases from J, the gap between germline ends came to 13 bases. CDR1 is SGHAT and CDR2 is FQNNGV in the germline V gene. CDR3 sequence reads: CASSHGLGPGELFF. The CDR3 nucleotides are TGTGCCAGCAGCCACGGACTCGGACCCGGGGAGCTGTTTTTT.

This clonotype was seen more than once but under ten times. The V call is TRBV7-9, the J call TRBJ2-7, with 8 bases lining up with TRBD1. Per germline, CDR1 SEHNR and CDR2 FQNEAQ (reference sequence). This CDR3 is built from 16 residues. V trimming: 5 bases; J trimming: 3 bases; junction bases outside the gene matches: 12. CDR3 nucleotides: TGTGCCAGCAGCACGAACGACAGGGGCCCTTTCTACGAGCAGTACTTC. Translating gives CASSTNDRGPFYEQYF.

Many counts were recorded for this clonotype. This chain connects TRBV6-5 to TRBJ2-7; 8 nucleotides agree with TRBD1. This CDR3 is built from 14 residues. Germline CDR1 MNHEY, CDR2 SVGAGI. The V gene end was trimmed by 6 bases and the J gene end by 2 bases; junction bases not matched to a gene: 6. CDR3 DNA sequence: TGTGCCAGCAGCCCCGACAGGGGTCCCTACGAGCAGTACTTC. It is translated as CASSPDRGPYEQYF.

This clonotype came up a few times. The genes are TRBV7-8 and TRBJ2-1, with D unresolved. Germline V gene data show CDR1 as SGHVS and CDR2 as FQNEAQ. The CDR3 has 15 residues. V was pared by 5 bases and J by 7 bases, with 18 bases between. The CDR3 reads CASSEFTPVGNEQFF. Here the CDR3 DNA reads TGTGCCAGCAGCGAATTCACGCCCGTTGGGAATGAGCAGTTCTTC.

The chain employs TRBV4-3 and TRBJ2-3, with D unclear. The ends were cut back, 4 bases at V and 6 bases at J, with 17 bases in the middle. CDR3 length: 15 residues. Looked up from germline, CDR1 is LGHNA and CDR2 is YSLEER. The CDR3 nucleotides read TGCGCCAGCAGCCCCTGGATATCTGAGAGGGATACGCAGTATTTT. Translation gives CASSPWISERDTQYF.

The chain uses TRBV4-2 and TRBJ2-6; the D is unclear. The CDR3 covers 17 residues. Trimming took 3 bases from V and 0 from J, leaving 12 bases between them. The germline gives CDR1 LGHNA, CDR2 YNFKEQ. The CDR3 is CASSHPGPPSGANVLTF. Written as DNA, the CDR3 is TGTGCCAGCAGCCACCCGGGCCCTCCCTCTGGGGCCAACGTCCTGACTTTC.

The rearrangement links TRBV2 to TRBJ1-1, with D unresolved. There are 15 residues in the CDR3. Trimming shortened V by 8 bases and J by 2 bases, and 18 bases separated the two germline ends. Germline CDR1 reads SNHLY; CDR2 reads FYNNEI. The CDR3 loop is CASGCKEGQNTEAFF. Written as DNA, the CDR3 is TGTGCCAGCGGGTGCAAAGAAGGGCAAAACACTGAAGCTTTCTTT.

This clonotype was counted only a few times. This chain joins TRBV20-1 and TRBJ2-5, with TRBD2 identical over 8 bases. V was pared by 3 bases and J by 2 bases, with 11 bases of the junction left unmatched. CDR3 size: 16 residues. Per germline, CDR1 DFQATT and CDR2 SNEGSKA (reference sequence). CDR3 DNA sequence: TGCAGTGCTAGTCGCCCTACCCGGGGGGGACAAGAGACCCAGTACTTC. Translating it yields CSASRPTRGGQETQYF.

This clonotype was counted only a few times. CDR3 DNA: TGCAGTGCCCCAACGGGCCCTAGCACAGATACGCAGTATTTT. Translated: CSAPTGPSTDTQYF. The chain combines TRBV20-1 with TRBJ2-3; D call uncertain. The CDR3 has 14 amino acids. Trimming shortened V by 6 bases and J by 0 bases, and 13 bases separated the two germline ends. Per the germline V gene, CDR1 is DFQATT and CDR2 is SNEGSKA (reference sequence).

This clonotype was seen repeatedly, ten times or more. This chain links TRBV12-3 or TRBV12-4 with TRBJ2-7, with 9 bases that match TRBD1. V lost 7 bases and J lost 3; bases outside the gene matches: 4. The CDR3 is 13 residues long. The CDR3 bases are TGTGCCAGCACCGGGACAGGGCGCTACGAGCAGTACTTC. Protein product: CASTGTGRYEQYF.

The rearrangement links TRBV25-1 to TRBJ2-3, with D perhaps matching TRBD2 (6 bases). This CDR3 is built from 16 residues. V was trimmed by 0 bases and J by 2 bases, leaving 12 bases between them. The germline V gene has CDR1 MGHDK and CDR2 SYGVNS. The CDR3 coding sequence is TGTGCCAGCAGTGAATACGGGCGGGACCCCACAGATACGCAGTATTTT. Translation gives CASSEYGRDPTDTQYF.

The CDR3 nucleotides read TGTGCCAGCAGCTCCCACGGGACACGTAGCTCCTACGAGCAGTACTTC. As protein: CASSSHGTRSSYEQYF. V gene TRBV7-2 combines with J gene TRBJ2-7; a possible D gene is TRBD1 (6 bases). The CDR3 contains 16 residues. Germline V gives CDR1 SGHTA, CDR2 FQGNSA. Trimming took off 4 bases at V and 0 bases at J, with 16 bases between the two ends.

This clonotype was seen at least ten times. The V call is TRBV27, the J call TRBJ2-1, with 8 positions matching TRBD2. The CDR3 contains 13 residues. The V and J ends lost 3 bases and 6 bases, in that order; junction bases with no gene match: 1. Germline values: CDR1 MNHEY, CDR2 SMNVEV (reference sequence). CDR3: CASSFLAGNEQFF. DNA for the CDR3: TGTGCCAGCAGTTTCCTAGCGGGCAATGAGCAGTTCTTC.

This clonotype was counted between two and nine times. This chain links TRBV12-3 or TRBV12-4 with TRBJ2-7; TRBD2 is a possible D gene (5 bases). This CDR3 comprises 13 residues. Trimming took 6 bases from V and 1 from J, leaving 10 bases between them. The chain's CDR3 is CASRTRTSYEQYF. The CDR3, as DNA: TGTGCCAGCAGAACTAGAACTTCCTACGAGCAGTACTTC.

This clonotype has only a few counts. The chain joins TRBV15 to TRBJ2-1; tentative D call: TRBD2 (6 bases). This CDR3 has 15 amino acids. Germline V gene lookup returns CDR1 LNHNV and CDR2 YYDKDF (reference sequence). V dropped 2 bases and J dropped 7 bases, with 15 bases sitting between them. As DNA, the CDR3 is TGTGCCACCAGCAGACCGGGACTTGCTCTGAATGAGCAGTTCTTC. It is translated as CATSRPGLALNEQFF.